This T cell receptor beta chain comes out of a study of blood T cell repertoires in COVID-19. V was trimmed by 1 base and J by 5 bases, leaving 12 bases between them. The CDR3 covers 14 residues. The germline CDR1 and CDR2 sequences are LGHNA and YSLEER. The protocol was immunoSEQ multiplex PCR, while the TCRdb copy is restricted to in-frame clones and leaves out a portion. Of fewer than 35,000 clones listed, roughly 84% were seen once; the top ten hold 13%. The V call is TRBV4-3, the J call TRBJ2-7, with D possibly being TRBD1 (5 bases). This clonotype was sampled from a human donor in a cohort sampled during active COVID-19. The donor label of this sample is uncertain. The sample taken for sequencing was peripheral blood. CDR3 sequence (DNA): TGCGCCAGCAGCCAAGTGTTGGGGCCGGACGAGCAGTACTTC. This gives the protein CASSQVLGPDEQYF.